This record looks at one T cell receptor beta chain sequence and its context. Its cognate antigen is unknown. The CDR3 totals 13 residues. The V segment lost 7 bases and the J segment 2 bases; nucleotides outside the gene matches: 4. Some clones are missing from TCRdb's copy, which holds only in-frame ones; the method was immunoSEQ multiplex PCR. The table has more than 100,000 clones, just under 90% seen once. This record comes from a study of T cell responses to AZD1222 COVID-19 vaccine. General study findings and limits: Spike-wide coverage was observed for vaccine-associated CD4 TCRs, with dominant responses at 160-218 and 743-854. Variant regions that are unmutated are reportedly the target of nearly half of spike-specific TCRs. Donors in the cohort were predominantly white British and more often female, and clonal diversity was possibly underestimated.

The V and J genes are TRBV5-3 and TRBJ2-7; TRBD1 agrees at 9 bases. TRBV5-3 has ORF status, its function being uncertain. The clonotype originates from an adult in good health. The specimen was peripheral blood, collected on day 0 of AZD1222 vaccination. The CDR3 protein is CARAGTGPYEQYF. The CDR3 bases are TGTGCCAGAGCCGGGACAGGGCCCTACGAGCAGTACTTC.